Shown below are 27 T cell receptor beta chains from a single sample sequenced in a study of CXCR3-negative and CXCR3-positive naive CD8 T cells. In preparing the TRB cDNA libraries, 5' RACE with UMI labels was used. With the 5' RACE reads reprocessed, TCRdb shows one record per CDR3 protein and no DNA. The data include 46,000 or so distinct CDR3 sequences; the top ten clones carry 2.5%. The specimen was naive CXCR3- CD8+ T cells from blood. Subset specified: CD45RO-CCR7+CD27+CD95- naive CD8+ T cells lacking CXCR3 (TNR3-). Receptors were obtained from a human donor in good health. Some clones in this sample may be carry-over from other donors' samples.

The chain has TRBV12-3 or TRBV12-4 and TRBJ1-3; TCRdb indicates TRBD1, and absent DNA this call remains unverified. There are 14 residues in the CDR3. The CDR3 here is CASSFSRDGNTIYF.

CDR3 loop: CASRSGTGETGELFF. The chain recombines TRBV7-9 with TRBJ2-2; there is no DNA to check the TCRdb D call of TRBD1. Germline V gene sequence: CDR1 SEHNR, CDR2 FQNEAQ (reference sequence). CDR3 length: 15 amino acids.

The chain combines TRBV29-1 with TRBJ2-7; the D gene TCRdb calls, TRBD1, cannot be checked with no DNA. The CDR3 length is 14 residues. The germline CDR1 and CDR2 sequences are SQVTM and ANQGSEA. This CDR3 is CSVEGQGEYYEQYF.

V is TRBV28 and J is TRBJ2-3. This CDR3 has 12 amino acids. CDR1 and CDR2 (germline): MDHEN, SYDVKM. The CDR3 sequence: CASSLNADTQYF.

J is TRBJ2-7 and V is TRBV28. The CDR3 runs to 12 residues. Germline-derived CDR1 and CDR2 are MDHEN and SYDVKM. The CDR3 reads CASGRGLGEQYF. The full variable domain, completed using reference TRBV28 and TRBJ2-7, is DVKVTQSSRYLVKRTGEKVFLECVQDMDHENMFWYRQDPGLGLRLIYFSYDVKMKEKGDIPEGYSVSREKKERFSLILESASTNQTSMYLCASGRGLGEQYFGPGTRLTVT.

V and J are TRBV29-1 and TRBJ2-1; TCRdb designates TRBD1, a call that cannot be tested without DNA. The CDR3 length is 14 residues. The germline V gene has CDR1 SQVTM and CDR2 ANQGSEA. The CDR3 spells CSAPGGSSYNEQFF.

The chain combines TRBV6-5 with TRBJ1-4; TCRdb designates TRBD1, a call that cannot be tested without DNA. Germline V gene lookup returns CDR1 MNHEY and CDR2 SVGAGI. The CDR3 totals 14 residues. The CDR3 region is CASRSGQTNEKLFF.

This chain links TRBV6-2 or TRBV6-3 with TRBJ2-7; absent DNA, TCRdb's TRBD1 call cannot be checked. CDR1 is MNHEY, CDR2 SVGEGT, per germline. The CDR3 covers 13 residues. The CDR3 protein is CASSEGNGYEQYF.

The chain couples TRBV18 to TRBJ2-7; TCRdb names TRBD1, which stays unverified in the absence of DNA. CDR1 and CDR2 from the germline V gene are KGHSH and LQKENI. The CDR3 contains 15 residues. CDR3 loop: CASSPALSGDYEQYF.

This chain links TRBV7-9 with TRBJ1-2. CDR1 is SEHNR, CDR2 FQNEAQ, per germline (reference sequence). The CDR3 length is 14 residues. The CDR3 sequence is CASSRGFDGYGYTF.

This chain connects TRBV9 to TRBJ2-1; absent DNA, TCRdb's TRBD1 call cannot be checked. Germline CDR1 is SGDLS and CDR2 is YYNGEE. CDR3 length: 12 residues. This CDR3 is CASSVSYAGGFF.

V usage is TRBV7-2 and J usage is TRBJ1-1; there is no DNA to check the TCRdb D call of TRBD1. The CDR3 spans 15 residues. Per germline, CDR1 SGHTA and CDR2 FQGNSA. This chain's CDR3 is CASSAEQIFRAAAFF.

The CDR3 here is CSVEGTGGSYEQYF. The V call is TRBV29-1, the J call TRBJ2-7; TCRdb selects TRBD1, and the lack of DNA leaves this call unchecked. Per germline, CDR1 SQVTM and CDR2 ANQGSEA. The CDR3 is 14 amino acids.

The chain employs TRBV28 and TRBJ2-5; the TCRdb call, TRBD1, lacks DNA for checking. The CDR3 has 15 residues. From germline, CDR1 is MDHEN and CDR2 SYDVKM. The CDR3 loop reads CASSPLKVDQETQYF.

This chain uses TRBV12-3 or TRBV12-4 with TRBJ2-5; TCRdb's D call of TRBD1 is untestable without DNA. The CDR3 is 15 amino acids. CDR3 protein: CASSPRQNYQETQYF.

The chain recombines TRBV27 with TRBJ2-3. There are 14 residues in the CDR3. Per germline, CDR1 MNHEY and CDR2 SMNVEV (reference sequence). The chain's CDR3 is CASSFVGSTDTQYF.

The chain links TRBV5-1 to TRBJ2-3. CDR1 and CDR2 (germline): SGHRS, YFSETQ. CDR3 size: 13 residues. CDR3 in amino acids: CASSLGPTDTQYF.

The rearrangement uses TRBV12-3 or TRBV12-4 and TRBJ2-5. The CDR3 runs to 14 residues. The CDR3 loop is CASSLAGDQETQYF.

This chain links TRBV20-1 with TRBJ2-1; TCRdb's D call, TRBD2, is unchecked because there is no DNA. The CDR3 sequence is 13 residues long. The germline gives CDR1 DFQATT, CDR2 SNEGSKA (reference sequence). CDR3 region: CSGRTPIYNEQFF.

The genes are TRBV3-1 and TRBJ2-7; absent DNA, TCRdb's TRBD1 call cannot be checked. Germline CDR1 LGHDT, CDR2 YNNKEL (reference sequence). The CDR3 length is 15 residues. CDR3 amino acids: CASSLHAEGAYEQYF.

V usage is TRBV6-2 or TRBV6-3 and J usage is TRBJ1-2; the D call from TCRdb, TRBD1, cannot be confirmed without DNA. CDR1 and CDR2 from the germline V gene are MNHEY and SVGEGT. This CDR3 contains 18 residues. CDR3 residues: CASSYSMGVLRAGEGYTF.

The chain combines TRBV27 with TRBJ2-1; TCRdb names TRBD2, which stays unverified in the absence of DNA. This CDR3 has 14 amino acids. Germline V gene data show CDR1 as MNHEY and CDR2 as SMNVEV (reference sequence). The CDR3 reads CATLGGSNYNEQFF.

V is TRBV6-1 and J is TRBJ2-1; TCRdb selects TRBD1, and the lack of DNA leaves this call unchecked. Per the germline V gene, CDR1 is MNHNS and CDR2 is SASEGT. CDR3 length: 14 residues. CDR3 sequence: CASSEVVRDNEQFF.

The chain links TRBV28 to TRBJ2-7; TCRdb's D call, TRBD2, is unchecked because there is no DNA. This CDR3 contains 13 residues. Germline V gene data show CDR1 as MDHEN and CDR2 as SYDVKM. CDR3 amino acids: CASSPRGTYEQYF.

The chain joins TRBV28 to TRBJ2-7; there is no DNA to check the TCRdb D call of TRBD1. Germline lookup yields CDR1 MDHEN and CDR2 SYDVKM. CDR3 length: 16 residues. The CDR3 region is CASSPPDRDRGYEQYF.

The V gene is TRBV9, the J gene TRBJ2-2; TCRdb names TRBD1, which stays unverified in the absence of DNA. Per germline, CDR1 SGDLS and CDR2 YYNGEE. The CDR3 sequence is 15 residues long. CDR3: CASSDRGQITGELFF.

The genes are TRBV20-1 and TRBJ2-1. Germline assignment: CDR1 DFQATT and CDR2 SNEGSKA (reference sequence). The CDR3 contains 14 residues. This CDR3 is CSARDLGSYNEQFF.